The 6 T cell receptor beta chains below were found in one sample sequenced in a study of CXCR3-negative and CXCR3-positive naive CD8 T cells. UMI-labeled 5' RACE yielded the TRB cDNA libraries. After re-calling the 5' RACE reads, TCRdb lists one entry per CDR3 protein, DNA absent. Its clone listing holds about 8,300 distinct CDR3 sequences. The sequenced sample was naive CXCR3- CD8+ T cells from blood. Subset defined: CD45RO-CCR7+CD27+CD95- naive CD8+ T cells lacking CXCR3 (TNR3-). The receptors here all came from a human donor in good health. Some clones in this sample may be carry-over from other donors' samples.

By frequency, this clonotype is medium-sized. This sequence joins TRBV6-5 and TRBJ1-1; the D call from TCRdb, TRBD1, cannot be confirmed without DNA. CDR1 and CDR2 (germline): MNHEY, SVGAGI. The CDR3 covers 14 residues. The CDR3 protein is CASRNQGAWSEAFF.

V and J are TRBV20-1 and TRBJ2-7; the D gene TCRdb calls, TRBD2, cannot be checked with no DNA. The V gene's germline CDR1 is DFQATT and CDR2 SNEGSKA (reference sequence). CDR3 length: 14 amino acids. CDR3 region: CSASLGLAGYEQYF.

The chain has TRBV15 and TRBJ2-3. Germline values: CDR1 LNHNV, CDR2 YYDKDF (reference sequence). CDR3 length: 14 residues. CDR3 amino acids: CATSREWLTDTQYF.

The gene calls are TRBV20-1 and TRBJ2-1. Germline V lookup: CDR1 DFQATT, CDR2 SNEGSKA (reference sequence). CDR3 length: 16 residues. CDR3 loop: CSARETAQTVYNEQFF.

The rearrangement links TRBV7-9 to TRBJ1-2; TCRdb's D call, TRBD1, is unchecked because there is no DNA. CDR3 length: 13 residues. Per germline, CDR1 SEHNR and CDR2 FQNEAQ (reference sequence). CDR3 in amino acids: CANRQILLDGYTF.

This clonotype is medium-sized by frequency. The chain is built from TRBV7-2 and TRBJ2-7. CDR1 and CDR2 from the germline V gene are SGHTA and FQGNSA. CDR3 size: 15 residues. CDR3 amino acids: CASSLEAAISYEQYF.